This T cell receptor beta chain derives from a study of shared clonotypes between healthy human individuals. CDR1 is SGHRS, CDR2 YFSETQ, per germline. The V gene end was trimmed by 4 bases and the J gene end by 4 bases; junction bases not matched to a gene: 6. This CDR3 region has 14 residues. The data were produced by immunoSEQ multiplex PCR, yet TCRdb's version contains in-frame clones alone and is incomplete. The repertoire includes under 750,000 clones, 55% to 75% of them detected once, and under 2% sits in the top ten. Memory CD4+ cells were the fraction left after CD45RA+ naive selection. The chain combines TRBV5-1 with TRBJ2-5; 8 bases agree with TRBD2. The specimen sequenced was memory CD4+ T cells sorted from blood. Subset reported: CD45RA-negative fraction. This receptor was identified in a young woman in good health. The CDR3 loop is CASSPGTSGETQYF. The CDR3 DNA sequence: TGCGCCAGCAGCCCGGGGACTAGTGGAGAGACCCAGTACTTC.